A selection of T cell receptor beta chains follows, all from one sample in a study of cytomegalovirus exposure and HLA in healthy donors. TCRdb's table, derived via immunoSEQ multiplex PCR, lists solely in-frame clones and lacks some. The repertoire holds about 190,000 clones, with 80% to 85% as singletons. The specimen sequenced was PBMCs. These receptors were obtained from a woman aged 25 to 39 in good health and CMV-seronegative. Both conserved end residues are trimmed from each CDR3. Fields, in order: V gene, CDR3 length, D gene, CDR3 protein. D genes are given only for firm matches.

>TRBV28|13|.
ASSLYRESGYIQY
>TRBV29-1|15|TRBD2
SVNGLAEGLSYNEQF
>TRBV9|12|TRBD1
ASSGRQGFGGYT
>TRBV6-1|9|.
ASRGRTEAF
>TRBV5-4|13|TRBD2
ASNLAGGRYNEQF
>TRBV7-9|14|TRBD1
SSSLPWTGGTDTQY
>TRBV7-2|11|.
ASSPNYNSPLH
>TRBV27|14|TRBD2
ASSLGGSRGGAELF
>TRBV7-2|12|.
ASSQGRSSYEQY
>TRBV2|11|.
ASSPQGNYGYT
>TRBV28|13|.
ASSFSGFSYNEQF
>TRBV5-1|13|.
ASQSGFRIGSPLH
>TRBV7-9|15|.
ASSLDSQSLAKNSQY
>TRBV7-8|14|TRBD2
ASSLAPLAGGPEQY
>TRBV28|15|.
ASVGVGPLYSNQPQH
>TRBV28|11|.
ASSVGAIYGYT
>TRBV27|14|.
ASRETGYNTNQPQH
>TRBV5-1|12|.
ASSLAQGRSEQY
>TRBV6-6|12|TRBD2
ASSRERGQETQY
>TRBV28|14|TRBD1
ASSTTGQGAYNEQF